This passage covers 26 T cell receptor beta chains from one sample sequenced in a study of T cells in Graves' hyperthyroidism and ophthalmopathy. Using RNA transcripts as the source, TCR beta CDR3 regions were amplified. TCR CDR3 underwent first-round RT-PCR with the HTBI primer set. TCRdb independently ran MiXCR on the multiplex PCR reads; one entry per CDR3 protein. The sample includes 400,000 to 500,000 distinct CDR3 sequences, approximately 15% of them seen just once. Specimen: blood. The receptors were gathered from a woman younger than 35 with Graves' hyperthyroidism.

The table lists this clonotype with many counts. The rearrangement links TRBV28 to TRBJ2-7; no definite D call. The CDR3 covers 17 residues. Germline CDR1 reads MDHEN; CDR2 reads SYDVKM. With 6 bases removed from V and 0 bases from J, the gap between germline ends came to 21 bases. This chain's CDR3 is CASSRPPKSRSSYEQYF. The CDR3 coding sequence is TGTGCCAGCAGCCGCCCCCCAAAGTCCCGAAGCTCCTACGAGCAGTACTTC.

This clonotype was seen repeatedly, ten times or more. The CDR3 nucleotides read TGTGCCAGCAGCCTTCCCTGGACAGGGCAGGGCGAGCAGTACTTC. This translates into CASSLPWTGQGEQYF. J is TRBJ2-7 and V is TRBV28, with 8 bases matching TRBD1. V lost 6 bases, J lost 6 bases, and 13 bases stayed unmatched. Germline values: CDR1 MDHEN, CDR2 SYDVKM. The CDR3 extends over 15 amino acids.

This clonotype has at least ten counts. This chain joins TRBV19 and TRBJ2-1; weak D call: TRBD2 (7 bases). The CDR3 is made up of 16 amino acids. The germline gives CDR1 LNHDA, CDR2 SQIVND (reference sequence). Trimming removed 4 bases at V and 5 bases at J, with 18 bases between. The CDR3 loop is CASSTLGGAKDNEQFF. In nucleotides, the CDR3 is TGTGCCAGTAGTACCCTAGGGGGGGCGAAGGACAATGAGCAGTTCTTC.

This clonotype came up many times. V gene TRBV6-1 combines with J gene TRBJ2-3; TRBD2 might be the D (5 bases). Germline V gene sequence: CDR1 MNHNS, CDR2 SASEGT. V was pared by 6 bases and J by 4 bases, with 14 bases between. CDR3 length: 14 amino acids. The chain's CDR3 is CASSPGLSSDTQYF. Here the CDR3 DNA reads TGTGCCAGCAGCCCCGGACTGTCCTCAGATACGCAGTATTTT.

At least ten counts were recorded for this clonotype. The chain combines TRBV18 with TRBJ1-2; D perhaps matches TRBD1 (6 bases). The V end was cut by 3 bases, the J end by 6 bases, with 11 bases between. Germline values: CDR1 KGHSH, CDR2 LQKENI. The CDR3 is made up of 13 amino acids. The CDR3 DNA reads TGTGCCAGCTCACCCCGGGACATAGATGGCTACACCTTC. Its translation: CASSPRDIDGYTF.

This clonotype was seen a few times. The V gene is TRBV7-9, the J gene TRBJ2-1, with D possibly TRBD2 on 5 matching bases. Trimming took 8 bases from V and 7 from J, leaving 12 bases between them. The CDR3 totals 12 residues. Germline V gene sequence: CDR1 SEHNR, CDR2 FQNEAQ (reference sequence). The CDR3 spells CASRLGINEQFF. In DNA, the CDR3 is TGTGCCAGCCGGCTCGGGATTAATGAGCAGTTCTTC.

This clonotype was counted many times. The CDR3 coding sequence is TGCAGTGCTCGGACTAGCGCGAGCTCCTACGAGCAGTACTTC. Translation gives CSARTSASSYEQYF. The J gene is TRBJ2-7, the V gene TRBV20-1; the match to TRBD2 covers 9 bases. CDR1 and CDR2 from the germline V gene are DFQATT and SNEGSKA (reference sequence). The junction had 5 bases not matched to a gene; V was cut back by 5 bases and J by 0 bases. The CDR3 length is 14 residues.

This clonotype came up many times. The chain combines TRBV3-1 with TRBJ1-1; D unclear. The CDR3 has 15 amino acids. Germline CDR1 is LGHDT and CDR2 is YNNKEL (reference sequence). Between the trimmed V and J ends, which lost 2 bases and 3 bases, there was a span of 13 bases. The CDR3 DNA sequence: TGTGCCAGCAGCCAACTTACAGATCTGTACACTGAAGCTTTCTTT. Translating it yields CASSQLTDLYTEAFF.

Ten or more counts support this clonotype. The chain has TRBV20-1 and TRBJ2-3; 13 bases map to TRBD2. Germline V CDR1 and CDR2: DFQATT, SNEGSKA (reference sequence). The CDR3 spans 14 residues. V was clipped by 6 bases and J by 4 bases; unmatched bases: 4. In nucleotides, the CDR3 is TGCAGTGCACGGACTAGCGGGAGTTCAGATACGCAGTATTTT. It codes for CSARTSGSSDTQYF.

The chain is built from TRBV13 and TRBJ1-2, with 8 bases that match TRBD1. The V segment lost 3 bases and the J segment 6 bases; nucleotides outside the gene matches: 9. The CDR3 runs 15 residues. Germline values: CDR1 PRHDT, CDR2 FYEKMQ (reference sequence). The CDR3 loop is CASSFGTADRDGYTF. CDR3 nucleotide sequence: TGTGCCAGCAGCTTTGGGACGGCGGACAGGGATGGCTACACCTTC. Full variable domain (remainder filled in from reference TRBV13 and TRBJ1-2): AAGVIQSPRHLIKEKRETATLKCYPIPRHDTVYWYQQGPGQDPQFLISFYEKMQSDKGSIPDRFSAQQFSDYHSELNMSSLELGDSALYFCASSFGTADRDGYTFGSGTRLTVV.

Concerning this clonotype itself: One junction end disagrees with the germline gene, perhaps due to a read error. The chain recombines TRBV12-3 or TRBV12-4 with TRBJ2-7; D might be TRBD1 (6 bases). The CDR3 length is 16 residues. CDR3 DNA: TGTGCCAGCAGTTTTGGATCGACAGGCCTCTCCAACGAGCAGTACTTC. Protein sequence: CASSFGSTGLSNEQYF.

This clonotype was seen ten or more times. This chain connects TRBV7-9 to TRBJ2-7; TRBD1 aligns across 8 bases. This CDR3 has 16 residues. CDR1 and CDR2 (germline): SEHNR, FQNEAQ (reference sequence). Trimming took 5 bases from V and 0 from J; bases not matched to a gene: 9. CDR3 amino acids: CASSPPTGVISYEQYF. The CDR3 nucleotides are TGTGCCAGCAGCCCTCCGACAGGGGTTATCTCCTACGAGCAGTACTTC.

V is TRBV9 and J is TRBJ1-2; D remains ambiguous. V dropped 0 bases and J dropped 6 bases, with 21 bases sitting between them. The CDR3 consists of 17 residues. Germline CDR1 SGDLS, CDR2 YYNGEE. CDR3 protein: CASSVEIGSLRVDGYTF. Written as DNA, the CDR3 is TGTGCCAGCAGCGTAGAAATAGGCAGTCTACGGGTGGATGGCTACACCTTC.

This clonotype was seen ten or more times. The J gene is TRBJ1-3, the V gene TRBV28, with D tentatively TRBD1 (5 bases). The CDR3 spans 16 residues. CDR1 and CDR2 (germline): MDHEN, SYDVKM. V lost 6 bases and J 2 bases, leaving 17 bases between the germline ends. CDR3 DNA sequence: TGTGCCAGCAGCCGGACCGGGACGTCGGCTGGAAACACCATATATTTT. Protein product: CASSRTGTSAGNTIYF.

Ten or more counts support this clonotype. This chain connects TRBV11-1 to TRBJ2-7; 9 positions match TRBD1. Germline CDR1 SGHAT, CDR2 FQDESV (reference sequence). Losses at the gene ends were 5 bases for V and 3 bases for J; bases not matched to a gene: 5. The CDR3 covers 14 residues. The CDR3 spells CASSARDRDYEQYF. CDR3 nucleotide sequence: TGTGCCAGCAGCGCCCGGGACAGGGACTACGAGCAGTACTTC.

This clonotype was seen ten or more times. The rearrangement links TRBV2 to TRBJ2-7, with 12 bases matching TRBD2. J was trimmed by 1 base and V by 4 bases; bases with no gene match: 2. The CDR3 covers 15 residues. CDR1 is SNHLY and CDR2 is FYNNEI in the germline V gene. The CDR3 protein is CASSATSGSSYEQYF. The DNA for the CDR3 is TGTGCCAGCAGTGCGACTAGCGGGAGTTCCTACGAGCAGTACTTC. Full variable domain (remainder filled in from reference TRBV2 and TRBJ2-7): EPEVTQTPSHQVTQMGQEVILRCVPISNHLYFYWYRQILGQKVEFLVSFYNNEISEKSEIFDDQFSVERPDGSNFTLKIRSTKLEDSAMYFCASSATSGSSYEQYFGPGTRLTVT.

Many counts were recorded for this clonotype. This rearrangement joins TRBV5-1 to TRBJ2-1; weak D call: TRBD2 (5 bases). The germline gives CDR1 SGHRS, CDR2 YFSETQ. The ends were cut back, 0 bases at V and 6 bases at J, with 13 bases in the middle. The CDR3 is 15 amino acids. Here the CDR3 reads CASSLGSGRANEQFF. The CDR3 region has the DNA TGCGCCAGCAGCTTGGGGAGTGGGCGGGCCAATGAGCAGTTCTTC.

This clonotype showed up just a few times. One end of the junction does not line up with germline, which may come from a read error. CDR3: CASNLTGEDISPLHF. CDR3 nucleotides: TGTGCCAGCAACTTGACAGGGGAGGATATTTCACCCCTCCACTTT. This sequence joins TRBV5-5 and TRBJ1-6; 8 bases are a match to TRBD1. Germline CDR1 and CDR2: SGHKS and YYEKEE (reference sequence). This CDR3 is 15 amino acids long.

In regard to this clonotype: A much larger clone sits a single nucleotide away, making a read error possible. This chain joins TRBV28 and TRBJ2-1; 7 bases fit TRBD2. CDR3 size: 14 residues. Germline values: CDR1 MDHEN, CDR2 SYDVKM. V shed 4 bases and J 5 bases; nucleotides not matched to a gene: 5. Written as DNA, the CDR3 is TGTGCCAGCAGTTCGTCTAGCGGTAACAATGAGCAGTTCTTC. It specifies CASSSSSGNNEQFF.

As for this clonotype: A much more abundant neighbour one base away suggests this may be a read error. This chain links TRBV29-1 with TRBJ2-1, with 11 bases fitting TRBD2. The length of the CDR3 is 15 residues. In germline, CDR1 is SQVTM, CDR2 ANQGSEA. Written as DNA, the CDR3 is TGCAGCGCTGAAGGTCCCGGGACTAGCGGTAGTGAGCAGTTCTTC. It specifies CSAEGPGTSGSEQFF.

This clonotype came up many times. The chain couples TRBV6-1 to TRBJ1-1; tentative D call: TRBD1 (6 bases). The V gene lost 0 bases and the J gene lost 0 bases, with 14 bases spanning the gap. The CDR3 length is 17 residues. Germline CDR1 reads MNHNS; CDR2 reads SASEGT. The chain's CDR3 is CASSEALWGALNTEAFF. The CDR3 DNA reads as TGTGCCAGCAGTGAAGCGCTATGGGGGGCCCTGAACACTGAAGCTTTCTTT.

The CDR3 loop is CASSERGGWGNEQFF. For the CDR3, the DNA is TGTGCCAGCAGTGAGAGGGGGGGGTGGGGCAATGAGCAGTTCTTC. The chain links TRBV6-2 or TRBV6-3 to TRBJ2-1, with D possibly being TRBD2 (7 bases). V dropped 5 bases and J dropped 6 bases, with 17 bases sitting between them. CDR1 is MNHEY and CDR2 is SVGEGT in the germline V gene. The CDR3 has 15 residues.

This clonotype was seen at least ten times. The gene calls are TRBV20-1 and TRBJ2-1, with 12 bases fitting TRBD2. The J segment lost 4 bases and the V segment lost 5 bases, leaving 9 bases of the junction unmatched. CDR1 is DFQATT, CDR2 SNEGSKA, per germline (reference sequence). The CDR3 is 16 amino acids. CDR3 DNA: TGCAGTGCTCCTCGACTAGCGGGAGTTCGGTACAATGAGCAGTTCTTC. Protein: CSAPRLAGVRYNEQFF.

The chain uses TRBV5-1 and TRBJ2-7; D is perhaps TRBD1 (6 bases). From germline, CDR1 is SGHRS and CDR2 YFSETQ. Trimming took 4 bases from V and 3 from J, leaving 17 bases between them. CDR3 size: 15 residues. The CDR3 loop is CASSPGHPALYEQYF. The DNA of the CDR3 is TGCGCCAGCAGCCCGGGACACCCAGCTCTCTACGAGCAGTACTTC.

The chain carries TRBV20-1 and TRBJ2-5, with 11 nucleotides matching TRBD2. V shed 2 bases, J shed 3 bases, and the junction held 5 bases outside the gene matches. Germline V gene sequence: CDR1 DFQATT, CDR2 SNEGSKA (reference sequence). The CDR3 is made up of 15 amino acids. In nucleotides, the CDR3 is TGCAGTGCTAGATCGGGTAGCGGGAGGGAAGAGACCCAGTACTTC. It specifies CSARSGSGREETQYF.

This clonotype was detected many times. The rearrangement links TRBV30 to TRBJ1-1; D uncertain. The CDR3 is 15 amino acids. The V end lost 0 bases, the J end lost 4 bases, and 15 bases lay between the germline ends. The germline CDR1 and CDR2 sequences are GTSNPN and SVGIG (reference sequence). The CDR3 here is CAWSVYVDVTTEAFF. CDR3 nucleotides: TGTGCCTGGAGTGTATACGTCGATGTGACCACTGAAGCTTTCTTT.